This T cell receptor beta chain stems from a study of blood T cell repertoires in COVID-19. Across the whole study: The analysed material was cDNA or gDNA that came from T cells, B-cell-depleted T cells, or PBMCs.

This clone showed up just once. Original methodology: Nucleated cell number was recorded as an estimate derived from reference gene primer amplification. The table came from immunoSEQ multiplex PCR; TCRdb's copy has only in-frame clones and leaves some out. Clone size and the V and J calls come from that table; the DNA yielded D and trimming. This sample has under 350,000 clones; 85% to 90% occur once, and the top ten carry approximately 4.6%. The germline V and J ends were trimmed by 4 bases and 6 bases, with 13 bases remaining between them. This CDR3 contains 13 residues. CDR1 is MNHEY and CDR2 is SMNVEV in the germline V gene (reference sequence).

The gene calls are TRBV27 and TRBJ2-7, with D perhaps TRBD2 (5 bases). Sequenced: peripheral blood. This receptor was obtained from a man aged 35 to 55 with acute or convalescent COVID-19. The CDR3 spells CASSSTGGSEQYF. CDR3 sequence (DNA): TGTGCCAGCAGTTCCACGGGCGGGTCCGAGCAGTACTTC.